One and the same sample provided the 8 T cell receptor beta chains below, sequenced in a study of shared clonotypes between healthy human individuals. The naive CD8 subset, CD45RO-negative cells positively selected for CCR7, excluded terminally differentiated effector memory CD45RA+ cells. Profiled with immunoSEQ multiplex PCR; TCRdb holds only in-frame clones, not every one. This sample has millions of clones; roughly 91% occur once, and the top ten carry 1.7%. Sequencing was carried out using naive CD8+ T cells from PBMCs. These TCRs come from a young man in good health. Some clones in this sample may be carry-over from other donors' samples.

This chain links TRBV4-3 with TRBJ2-7; D may be TRBD2 (6 bases). Trimming removed 0 bases from V and 4 bases from J, with 13 bases in between. Germline V CDR1 and CDR2: LGHNA, YSLEER. The CDR3 is 15 residues long. The CDR3 nucleotides read TGCGCCAGCAGCCAAGAGGAGGGCGGCTTGTACGAGCAGTACTTC. Translated, it gives CASSQEEGGLYEQYF.

The chain couples TRBV9 to TRBJ1-1, with D possibly matching TRBD1 (6 bases). This CDR3 spans 15 amino acids. Trimming took 0 bases from V and 3 from J, leaving 12 bases between them. Germline-derived CDR1 and CDR2 are SGDLS and YYNGEE. The CDR3 is CASSVEGRGDTEAFF. The CDR3 nucleotides are TGTGCCAGCAGCGTAGAAGGCAGGGGAGACACTGAAGCTTTCTTT.

The chain uses TRBV28 and TRBJ2-1; D remains ambiguous. Trimming stripped 8 bases from V and 2 bases from J, with 22 bases between. In germline, CDR1 is MDHEN, CDR2 SYDVKM. The CDR3 sequence is 17 residues long. CDR3: CASSGDRGALPYNEQFF. CDR3 DNA: TGTGCCAGCTCCGGAGATCGAGGAGCCCTTCCCTACAATGAGCAGTTCTTC.

The rearrangement joins TRBV28 to TRBJ2-1; perhaps TRBD2 as D (6 bases). Germline V gives CDR1 MDHEN, CDR2 SYDVKM. This CDR3 region has 14 residues. Between the trimmed V and J ends, which lost 6 bases and 4 bases, there was a span of 13 bases. DNA for the CDR3: TGTGCCAGCAGGAGGCGGGAAGGTTACAATGAGCAGTTCTTC. It specifies CASRRREGYNEQFF. The entire variable domain, with the rest obtained from reference TRBV28 and TRBJ2-1, is as follows: DVKVTQSSRYLVKRTGEKVFLECVQDMDHENMFWYRQDPGLGLRLIYFSYDVKMKEKGDIPEGYSVSREKKERFSLILESASTNQTSMYLCASRRREGYNEQFFGPGTRLTVL.

The sample holds one count of this clone. The chain combines TRBV12-5 with TRBJ2-3, with 9 bases aligning to TRBD1. From germline, CDR1 is LGHNT and CDR2 FRNRAP. This CDR3 spans 14 amino acids. Unmatched junction bases numbered 7, after V lost 7 bases and J lost 5 bases. CDR3 nucleotide sequence: TGTGCTAGTGCCGTCGGGACAGGGCAAGATACGCAGTATTTT. It yields the protein CASAVGTGQDTQYF.

The J gene is TRBJ2-7, the V gene TRBV5-6; D is undetermined. V lost 4 bases to trimming and J lost 2 bases, with 13 bases between them. There are 14 residues in the CDR3. Germline assignment: CDR1 SGHDT and CDR2 YYEEEE. CDR3 nucleotides: TGTGCCAGCAGCGCGAACGGCCCCGCCTACGAGCAGTACTTC. This codes for CASSANGPAYEQYF.

Comment on this clone: Within the sample, other DNA sequences also encode this same CDR3. This chain connects TRBV10-3 to TRBJ2-7; D is possibly TRBD2 (5 bases). Trimming shortened V by 4 bases and J by 3 bases, and 7 bases separated the two germline ends. CDR1 is ENHRY, CDR2 SYGVKD, per germline. The CDR3 covers 12 residues. The CDR3 region has the DNA TGTGCCATCAGTGGCGAGGGCTACGAGCAGTACTTC. This codes for CAISGEGYEQYF.

The chain couples TRBV7-6 to TRBJ2-1; 11 bases are shared with TRBD2. Germline assignment: CDR1 SGHVS and CDR2 FNYEAQ. The length of the CDR3 is 19 residues. Unmatched junction bases numbered 19, after V lost 2 bases and J lost 10 bases. The CDR3 DNA is TGTGCCAGCAGCTTAATCTTGGGGCCCGGGACTAGCGGTCTGGGGGAGCAGTTCTTC. Translating it yields CASSLILGPGTSGLGEQFF.